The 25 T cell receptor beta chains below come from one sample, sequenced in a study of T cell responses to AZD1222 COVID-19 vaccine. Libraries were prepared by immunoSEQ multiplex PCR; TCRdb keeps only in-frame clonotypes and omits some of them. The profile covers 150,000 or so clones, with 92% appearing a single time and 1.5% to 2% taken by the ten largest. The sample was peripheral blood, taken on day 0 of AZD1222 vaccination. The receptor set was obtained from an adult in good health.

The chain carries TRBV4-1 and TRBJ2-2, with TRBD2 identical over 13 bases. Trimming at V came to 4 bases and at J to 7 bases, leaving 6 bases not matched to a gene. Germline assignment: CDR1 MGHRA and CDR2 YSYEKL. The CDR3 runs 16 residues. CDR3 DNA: TGCGCCAGCAGCCGAACTAGCGGGGGGGCCGTCGGGGAGCTGTTTTTT. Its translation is CASSRTSGGAVGELFF.

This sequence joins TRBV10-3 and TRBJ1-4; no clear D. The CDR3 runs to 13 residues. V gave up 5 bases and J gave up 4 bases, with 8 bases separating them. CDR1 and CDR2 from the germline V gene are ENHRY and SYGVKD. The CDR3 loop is CAISKVLNEKLFF. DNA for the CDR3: TGTGCCATCAGTAAGGTCCTTAATGAAAAACTGTTTTTT.

The CDR3: CASSADRARQPQHF. The CDR3 bases are TGTGCCAGCAGTGCAGACAGGGCCCGTCAGCCCCAGCATTTT. The chain combines TRBV6-2 or TRBV6-3 with TRBJ1-5; TRBD1 agrees at 7 bases. Germline V gene data show CDR1 as MNHEY and CDR2 as SVGEGT. CDR3 length: 14 amino acids. Trimming cost V 5 bases and J 6 bases; bases outside gene matches: 7.

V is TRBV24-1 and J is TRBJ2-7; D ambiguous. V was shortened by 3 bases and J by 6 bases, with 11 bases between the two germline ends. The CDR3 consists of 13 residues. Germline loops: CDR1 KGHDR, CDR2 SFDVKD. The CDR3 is CATSDGSLPEQYF. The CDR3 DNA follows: TGTGCCACCAGTGATGGATCCCTACCCGAGCAGTACTTC.

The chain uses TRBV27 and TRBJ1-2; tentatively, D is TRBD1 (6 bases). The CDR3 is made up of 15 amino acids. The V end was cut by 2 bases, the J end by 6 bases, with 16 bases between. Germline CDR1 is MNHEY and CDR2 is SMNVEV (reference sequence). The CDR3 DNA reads TGTGCCAGCAGTTTAGTCCCCGTCAGGGGTAATGGCTACACCTTC. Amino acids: CASSLVPVRGNGYTF.

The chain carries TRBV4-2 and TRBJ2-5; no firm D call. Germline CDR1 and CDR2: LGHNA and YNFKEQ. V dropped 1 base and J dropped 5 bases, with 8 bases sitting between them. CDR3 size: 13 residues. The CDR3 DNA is TGTGCCAGCAGCCAAGCAGGCTTCGAGACCCAGTACTTC. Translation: CASSQAGFETQYF.

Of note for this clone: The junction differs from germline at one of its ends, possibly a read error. CDR3 coding DNA: TGTGCCAGCAGCCAAGAATTTGTTAGCTATCAGCCCCAGCATTTT. It yields the protein CASSQEFVSYQPQHF. V gene TRBV3-1 (or the pseudogene TRBV3-2) combines with J gene TRBJ1-5; D ambiguous. Per germline, CDR1 LGHDT and CDR2 YNNKEL (reference sequence). The CDR3 consists of 15 residues.

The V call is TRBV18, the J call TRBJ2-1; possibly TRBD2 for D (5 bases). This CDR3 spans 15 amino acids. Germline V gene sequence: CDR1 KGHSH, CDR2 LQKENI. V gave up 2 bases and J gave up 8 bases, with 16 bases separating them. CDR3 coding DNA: TGTGCCAGCTCACCAGGAGGCCTAGTGATTGATGAGCAGTTCTTC. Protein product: CASSPGGLVIDEQFF.

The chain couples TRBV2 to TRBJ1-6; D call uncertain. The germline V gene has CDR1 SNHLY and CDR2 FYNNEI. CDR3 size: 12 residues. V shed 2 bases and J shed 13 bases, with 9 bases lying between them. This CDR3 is CASSEIGGPLHF. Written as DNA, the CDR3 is TGTGCCAGCAGTGAAATAGGAGGGCCCCTCCACTTT. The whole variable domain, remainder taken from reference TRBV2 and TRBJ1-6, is EPEVTQTPSHQVTQMGQEVILRCVPISNHLYFYWYRQILGQKVEFLVSFYNNEISEKSEIFDDQFSVERPDGSNFTLKIRSTKLEDSAMYFCASSEIGGPLHFGNGTRLTVT.

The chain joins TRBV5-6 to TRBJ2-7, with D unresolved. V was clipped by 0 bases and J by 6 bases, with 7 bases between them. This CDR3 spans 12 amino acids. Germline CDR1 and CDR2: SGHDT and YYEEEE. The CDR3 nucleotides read TGTGCCAGCAGCTTGGTTCGAGGCGAGCAGTACTTC. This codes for CASSLVRGEQYF.

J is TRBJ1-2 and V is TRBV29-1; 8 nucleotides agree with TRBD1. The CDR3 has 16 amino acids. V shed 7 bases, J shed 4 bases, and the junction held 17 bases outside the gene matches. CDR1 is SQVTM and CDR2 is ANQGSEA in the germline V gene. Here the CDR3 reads CSAARGTGGGRYGYTF. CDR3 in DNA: TGCAGCGCCGCGCGAGGAACAGGGGGTGGGCGCTATGGCTACACCTTC.

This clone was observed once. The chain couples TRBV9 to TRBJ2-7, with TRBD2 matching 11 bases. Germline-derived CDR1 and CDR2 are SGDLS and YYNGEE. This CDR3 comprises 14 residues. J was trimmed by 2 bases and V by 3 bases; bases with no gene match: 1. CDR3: CASSASGGPYEQYF. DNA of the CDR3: TGTGCCAGCAGCGCTAGCGGGGGGCCCTACGAGCAGTACTTC.

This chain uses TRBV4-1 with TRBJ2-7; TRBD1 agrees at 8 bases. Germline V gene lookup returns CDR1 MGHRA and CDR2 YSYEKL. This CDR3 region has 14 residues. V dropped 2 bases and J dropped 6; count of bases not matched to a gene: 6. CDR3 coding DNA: TGCGCCAGCAGCCAAACAGGGGGAAGGACCGAGCAGTACTTC. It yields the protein CASSQTGGRTEQYF.

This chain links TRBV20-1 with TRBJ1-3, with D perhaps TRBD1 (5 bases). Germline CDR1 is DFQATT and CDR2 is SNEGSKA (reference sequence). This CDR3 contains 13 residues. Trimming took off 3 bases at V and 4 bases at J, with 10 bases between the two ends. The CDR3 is CSASLTGGNTIYF. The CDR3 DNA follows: TGCAGTGCTAGTCTAACAGGAGGAAACACCATATATTTT.

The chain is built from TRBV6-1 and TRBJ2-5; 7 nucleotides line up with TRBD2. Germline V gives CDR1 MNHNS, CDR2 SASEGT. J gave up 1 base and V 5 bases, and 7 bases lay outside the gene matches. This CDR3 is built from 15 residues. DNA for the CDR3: TGTGCCAGCAGTCCAAAGGGGAGGGCCCAAGAGACCCAGTACTTC. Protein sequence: CASSPKGRAQETQYF.

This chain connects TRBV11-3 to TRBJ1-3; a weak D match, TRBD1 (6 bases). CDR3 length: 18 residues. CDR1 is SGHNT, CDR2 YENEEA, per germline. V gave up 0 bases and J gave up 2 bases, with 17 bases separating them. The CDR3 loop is CASSLDLGTPIAGNTIYF. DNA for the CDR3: TGTGCCAGCAGCTTAGATCTAGGGACACCGATCGCTGGAAACACCATATATTTT.

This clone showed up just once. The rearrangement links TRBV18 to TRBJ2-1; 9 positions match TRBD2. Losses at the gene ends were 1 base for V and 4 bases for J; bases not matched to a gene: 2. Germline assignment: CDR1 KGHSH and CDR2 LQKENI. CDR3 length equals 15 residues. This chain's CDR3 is CASSPRLAGYNEQFF. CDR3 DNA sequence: TGTGCCAGCTCACCACGTCTAGCGGGGTACAATGAGCAGTTCTTC. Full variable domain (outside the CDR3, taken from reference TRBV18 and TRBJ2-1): NAGVMQNPRHLVRRRGQEARLRCSPMKGHSHVYWYRQLPEEGLKFMVYLQKENIIDESGMPKERFSAEFPKEGPSILRIQQVVRGDSAAYFCASSPRLAGYNEQFFGPGTRLTVL.

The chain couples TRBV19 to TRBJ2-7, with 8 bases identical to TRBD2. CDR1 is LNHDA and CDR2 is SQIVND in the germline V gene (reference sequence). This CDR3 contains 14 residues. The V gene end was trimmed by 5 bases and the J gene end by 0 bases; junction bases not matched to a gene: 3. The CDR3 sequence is CASSAGTSSYEQYF. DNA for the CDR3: TGTGCCAGTAGTGCCGGGACTAGCTCCTACGAGCAGTACTTC.

The CDR3 nucleotides read TGTGCCAGCTCACCAGGCCGGGACAGGTCCTACAATGAGCAGTTCTTC. This gives the protein CASSPGRDRSYNEQFF. The chain couples TRBV18 to TRBJ2-1; 8 bases are shared with TRBD1. Germline V gene data show CDR1 as KGHSH and CDR2 as LQKENI. CDR3 length: 16 amino acids. V was pared by 2 bases and J by 1 base, with 4 bases of the junction left unmatched.

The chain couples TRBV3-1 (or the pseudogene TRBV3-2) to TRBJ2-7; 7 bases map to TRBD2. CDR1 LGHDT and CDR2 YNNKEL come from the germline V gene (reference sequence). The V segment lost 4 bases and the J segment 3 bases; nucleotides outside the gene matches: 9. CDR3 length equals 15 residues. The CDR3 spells CASSRLGTSDYEQYF. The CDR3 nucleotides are TGTGCCAGCAGCCGGTTGGGAACTAGCGACTACGAGCAGTACTTC.

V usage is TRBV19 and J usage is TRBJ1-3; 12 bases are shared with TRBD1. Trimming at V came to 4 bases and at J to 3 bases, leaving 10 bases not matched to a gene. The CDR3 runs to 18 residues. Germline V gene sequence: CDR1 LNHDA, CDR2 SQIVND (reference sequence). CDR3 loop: CASSTFGTGGIRGNTIYF. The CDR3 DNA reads TGTGCCAGTAGTACCTTCGGGACAGGGGGCATTCGTGGAAACACCATATATTTT.

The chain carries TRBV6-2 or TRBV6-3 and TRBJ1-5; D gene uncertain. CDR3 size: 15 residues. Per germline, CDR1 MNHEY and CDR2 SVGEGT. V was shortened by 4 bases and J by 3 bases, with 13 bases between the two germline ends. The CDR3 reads CASSSVRVSNQPQHF. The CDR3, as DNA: TGTGCCAGCAGTTCGGTCCGGGTGTCCAATCAGCCCCAGCATTTT.

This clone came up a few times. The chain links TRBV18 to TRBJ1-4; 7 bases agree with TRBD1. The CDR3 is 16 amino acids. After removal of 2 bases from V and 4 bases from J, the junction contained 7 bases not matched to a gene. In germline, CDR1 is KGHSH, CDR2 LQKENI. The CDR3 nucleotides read TGTGCCAGCTCACCATCGACAGGGTTGGATAATGAAAAACTGTTTTTT. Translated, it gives CASSPSTGLDNEKLFF.

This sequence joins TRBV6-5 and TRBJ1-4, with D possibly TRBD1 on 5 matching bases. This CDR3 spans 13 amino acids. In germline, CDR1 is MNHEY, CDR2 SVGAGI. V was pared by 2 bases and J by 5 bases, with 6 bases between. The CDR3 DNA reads TGTGCCAGCAGTTACGACAGAAATGAAAAACTGTTTTTT. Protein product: CASSYDRNEKLFF.

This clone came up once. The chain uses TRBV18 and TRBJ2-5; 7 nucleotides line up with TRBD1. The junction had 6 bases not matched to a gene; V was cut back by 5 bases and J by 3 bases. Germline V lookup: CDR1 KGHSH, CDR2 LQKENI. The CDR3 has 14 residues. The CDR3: CASSRRTGEETQYF. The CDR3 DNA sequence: TGTGCCAGCTCAAGGCGCACAGGGGAAGAGACCCAGTACTTC. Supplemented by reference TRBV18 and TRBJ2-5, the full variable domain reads NAGVMQNPRHLVRRRGQEARLRCSPMKGHSHVYWYRQLPEEGLKFMVYLQKENIIDESGMPKERFSAEFPKEGPSILRIQQVVRGDSAAYFCASSRRTGEETQYFGPGTRLLVL.